The next 28 T cell receptor beta chains were all read from a single sample in a study of technical replicates of blood from several donors. Some clones are missing from TCRdb's copy, which holds only in-frame ones; the method was immunoSEQ multiplex PCR. Seen here are roughly 100,000 clones, approximately 96% observed once, and the top ten hold 0.22%. Specimen: T cells isolated from PBMCs. The receptors were gathered from a human donor in good health.

The rearrangement uses TRBV11-2 and TRBJ2-3; TRBD2 matches 9 bases. The CDR3 totals 16 residues. The V segment lost 5 bases and the J segment 2 bases; nucleotides outside the gene matches: 8. Looked up from germline, CDR1 is SGHAT and CDR2 is FQNNGV. CDR3 DNA sequence: TGTGCCAGCAGCGCCCAATGGACTAGCGTCACAGATACGCAGTATTTT. It encodes CASSAQWTSVTDTQYF.

The rearrangement links TRBV4-1 to TRBJ1-2; D is ambiguous. Per germline, CDR1 MGHRA and CDR2 YSYEKL. CDR3 size: 15 residues. Trimming left V 1 base short and J 8 bases short, with 17 bases between. CDR3 DNA sequence: TGCGCCAGCAGCCAAGGTCGAGGAGTATATGGGGGCTACACCTTC. Translation: CASSQGRGVYGGYTF.

The rearrangement uses TRBV12-5 and TRBJ2-1; 13 nucleotides agree with TRBD2. Germline CDR1 reads LGHNT; CDR2 reads FRNRAP. V gave up 6 bases and J gave up 8 bases; unmatched junction bases: 4. The CDR3 has 14 residues. The CDR3 DNA is TGTGCTAGTGGACTAGCGGGGGGGCATTATGAGCAGTTCTTC. Translated, it gives CASGLAGGHYEQFF.

The chain joins TRBV12-5 to TRBJ2-5, with 14 nucleotides matching TRBD2. CDR1 and CDR2 from the germline V gene are LGHNT and FRNRAP. The V gene end was trimmed by 6 bases and the J gene end by 2 bases; junction bases not matched to a gene: 14. The CDR3 runs 19 residues. CDR3 amino acids: CASGSRGLAGGASQETQYF. DNA of the CDR3: TGTGCTAGTGGAAGCCGCGGACTAGCGGGGGGCGCGTCACAAGAGACCCAGTACTTC.

The rearrangement uses TRBV6-6 and TRBJ1-2, with D possibly TRBD1 on 6 matching bases. Trimming pared 2 bases from V and 10 bases from J, leaving 17 bases between. CDR3 size: 14 residues. From germline, CDR1 is MNHNY and CDR2 SVGAGI (reference sequence). The CDR3, as DNA: TGTGCCAGCAGTTACCCTCCGGGACAAGAATCCTACACCTTC. As protein: CASSYPPGQESYTF.

The gene calls are TRBV11-2 and TRBJ1-1; D perhaps matches TRBD1 (5 bases). This CDR3 region has 16 residues. Germline-derived CDR1 and CDR2 are SGHAT and FQNNGV. V was trimmed by 4 bases and J by 5 bases, leaving 20 bases between them. CDR3 bases: TGTGCCAGCAGCTCACCTAGGGGAGGGAGGAGAACTGAAGCTTTCTTT. Its translation is CASSSPRGGRRTEAFF.

V is TRBV4-1 and J is TRBJ1-2; D gene unclear. The V gene's germline CDR1 is MGHRA and CDR2 YSYEKL. The V end lost 5 bases, the J end lost 5 bases, and 15 bases lay between the germline ends. CDR3 size: 14 residues. CDR3 nucleotide sequence: TGCGCCAGCAGCTCTATTGGACTGATTTATGGCTACACCTTC. This codes for CASSSIGLIYGYTF.

The sample holds one count of this clone. This rearrangement joins TRBV6-1 to TRBJ1-4, with TRBD1 matching 7 bases. Per the germline V gene, CDR1 is MNHNS and CDR2 is SASEGT. The CDR3 contains 14 residues. The V and J ends lost 7 bases and 2 bases, in that order; junction bases with no gene match: 4. Here the CDR3 DNA reads TGTGCCAGCATTGGAGGGGGCACTAATGAAAAACTGTTTTTT. It translates to CASIGGGTNEKLFF.

The gene calls are TRBV4-1 and TRBJ2-7, with a tentative D call TRBD1 (6 bases). The CDR3 contains 17 residues. Germline CDR1 is MGHRA and CDR2 is YSYEKL. The ends were cut back, 1 base at V and 3 bases at J, with 19 bases in the middle. The DNA of the CDR3 is TGCGCCAGCAGCCAAGGTACGGCAGGGGAATACGACTACGAGCAGTACTTC. Translation gives CASSQGTAGEYDYEQYF.

The chain employs TRBV7-9 and TRBJ1-6; D not certain. V lost 5 bases to trimming and J lost 3 bases, with 5 bases between them. This CDR3 region has 13 residues. Germline values: CDR1 SEHNR, CDR2 FQNEAQ (reference sequence). CDR3 amino acids: CASSGRYNSPLHF. CDR3 coding DNA: TGTGCCAGCAGCGGCCGCTATAATTCACCCCTCCACTTT.

V is TRBV10-1 and J is TRBJ1-4; tentative D call: TRBD1 (6 bases). This CDR3 spans 14 amino acids. CDR1 and CDR2 (germline): WNHNN, SYGVQD (reference sequence). V lost 2 bases to trimming and J lost 8 bases, with 12 bases between them. CDR3: CASSEGQLEEKLFF. CDR3 sequence (DNA): TGCGCCAGCAGTGAGGGACAGTTGGAGGAAAAACTGTTTTTT.

The chain joins TRBV4-1 to TRBJ2-1, with 10 bases that match TRBD2. The junction had 6 bases not matched to a gene; V was cut back by 1 base and J by 6 bases. CDR1 is MGHRA and CDR2 is YSYEKL in the germline V gene. The CDR3 sequence is 16 residues long. CDR3 DNA sequence: TGCGCCAGCAGCCAAGGGGCAGGGACTAGCGTCAATGAGCAGTTCTTC. Translated, it gives CASSQGAGTSVNEQFF.

V is TRBV27 and J is TRBJ1-2, with TRBD1 as a possible D gene (6 bases). The CDR3 has 13 residues. Germline loops: CDR1 MNHEY, CDR2 SMNVEV (reference sequence). V gave up 6 bases and J gave up 2 bases, with 10 bases separating them. In DNA form, the CDR3 reads TGTGCCAGCAGGGGAGGGGGAAACTATGGCTACACCTTC. The encoded protein is CASRGGGNYGYTF.

The sample holds one count of this clone. This chain uses TRBV6-5 with TRBJ1-2; 11 nucleotides match TRBD1. The CDR3 runs 15 residues. The J segment lost 4 bases and the V segment lost 5 bases, leaving 6 bases of the junction unmatched. Per germline, CDR1 MNHEY and CDR2 SVGAGI. The CDR3 spells CASSNTGTGGYGYTF. The CDR3 coding sequence is TGTGCCAGCAGTAACACCGGGACAGGGGGCTATGGCTACACCTTC.

Here the CDR3 reads CASRNPGGTPPFEQYF. The CDR3 DNA sequence: TGTGCCAGCAGAAATCCAGGGGGAACACCCCCCTTCGAGCAGTACTTC. The chain recombines TRBV28 with TRBJ2-7, with 7 bases identical to TRBD1. The CDR3 has 16 amino acids. The germline V gene has CDR1 MDHEN and CDR2 SYDVKM. V lost 6 bases, J lost 6 bases, and 17 bases stayed unmatched.

V and J are TRBV7-9 and TRBJ2-1, with a tentative D call TRBD2 (6 bases). This CDR3 comprises 14 residues. Germline CDR1 reads SEHNR; CDR2 reads FQNEAQ (reference sequence). V was cut by 8 bases and J by 8 bases, with 19 bases left in between. As DNA, the CDR3 is TGTGCCAGCGTGGCGGGACTGCTCAGGGATGAGCAGTTCTTC. Residues: CASVAGLLRDEQFF.

The rearrangement uses TRBV5-1 and TRBJ2-7; D is possibly TRBD2 (6 bases). Germline loops: CDR1 SGHRS, CDR2 YFSETQ. V lost 4 bases, J lost 12 bases, and 29 bases lay in between. This CDR3 is 16 amino acids long. The CDR3 nucleotides read TGCGCCAGCAGCCCTGGCCTGGGACCTGGAGGGAGCAGATGGTACTTC. Translated: CASSPGLGPGGSRWYF.

This clone showed up just once. V gene TRBV9 combines with J gene TRBJ1-5; 10 bases match TRBD1. Unmatched junction bases numbered 6, after V lost 4 bases and J lost 2 bases. The germline CDR1 and CDR2 sequences are SGDLS and YYNGEE. This CDR3 comprises 16 residues. The CDR3 loop is CASSKGTGDGNQPQHF. Here the CDR3 DNA reads TGTGCCAGCAGCAAGGGGACAGGGGATGGCAATCAGCCCCAGCATTTT.

The rearrangement links TRBV7-9 to TRBJ1-1; the match to TRBD1 covers 8 bases. V shed 1 base, J shed 5 bases, and the junction held 6 bases outside the gene matches. Germline CDR1 is SEHNR and CDR2 is FQNEAQ (reference sequence). The CDR3 sequence is 15 residues long. CDR3: CASSLGPGGMTEAFF. CDR3 DNA sequence: TGTGCCAGCAGCTTAGGTCCAGGGGGCATGACTGAAGCTTTCTTT.

The V call is TRBV19, the J call TRBJ2-3; D call uncertain. Germline CDR1 is LNHDA and CDR2 is SQIVND (reference sequence). The V end lost 3 bases, the J end lost 2 bases, and 15 bases lay between the germline ends. This CDR3 is 16 amino acids long. CDR3 sequence: CASSMSRSTSTDTQYF. CDR3 bases: TGTGCCAGTAGTATGTCTCGGAGCACTTCCACAGATACGCAGTATTTT.

V is TRBV9 and J is TRBJ2-7; 7 bases agree with TRBD2. This CDR3 spans 16 amino acids. The junction had 9 bases not matched to a gene; V was cut back by 0 bases and J by 3 bases. CDR1 and CDR2 from the germline V gene are SGDLS and YYNGEE. CDR3 protein: CASSVAGGRWVYEQYF. DNA for the CDR3: TGTGCCAGCAGCGTAGCCGGCGGGAGATGGGTCTACGAGCAGTACTTC.

The chain links TRBV19 to TRBJ1-1, with D possibly being TRBD1 (5 bases). V was cut by 3 bases and J by 6 bases, with 11 bases left in between. The CDR3 consists of 13 residues. Germline CDR1 LNHDA, CDR2 SQIVND (reference sequence). CDR3 in amino acids: CASSIGLGAEAFF. The CDR3 DNA reads as TGTGCCAGTAGTATCGGGTTAGGGGCTGAAGCTTTCTTT. Full variable domain (rest looked up from reference TRBV19 and TRBJ1-1): DGGITQSPKYLFRKEGQNVTLSCEQNLNHDAMYWYRQDPGQGLRLIYYSQIVNDFQKGDIAEGYSVSREKKESFPLTVTSAQKNPTAFYLCASSIGLGAEAFFGQGTRLTVV.

The table lists this clone with a count of one. This sequence joins TRBV28 and TRBJ1-5, with 11 bases lining up with TRBD1. Trimming at V came to 8 bases and at J to 11 bases, leaving 2 bases not matched to a gene. The germline CDR1 and CDR2 sequences are MDHEN and SYDVKM. This CDR3 comprises 11 residues. CDR3 sequence reads: CASWDRGAQHF. The CDR3 nucleotides read TGTGCCAGCTGGGACAGGGGGGCCCAGCATTTT.

The V gene is TRBV6-5, the J gene TRBJ2-3; 10 bases match TRBD1. The CDR3 contains 16 residues. V was pared by 2 bases and J by 4 bases, with 6 bases of the junction left unmatched. Germline loops: CDR1 MNHEY, CDR2 SVGAGI. CDR3 amino acids: CASSYLTGGLADTQYF. The DNA for the CDR3 is TGTGCCAGCAGTTACCTGACAGGGGGCTTGGCAGATACGCAGTATTTT.

The chain combines TRBV30 with TRBJ1-3, with TRBD1 matching over 11 bases. Trimming cost V 1 base and J 8 bases; bases outside gene matches: 22. Germline CDR1 GTSNPN, CDR2 SVGIG (reference sequence). The CDR3 length is 20 residues. In DNA, the CDR3 is TGTGCCTGGAGTGCTATTTCTCCGGGACAGGGGGTTGGAGTGCAAGACACCATATATTTT. Protein sequence: CAWSAISPGQGVGVQDTIYF.

This clone occurred once. The DNA for the CDR3 is TGTGCCTGGGAAACAGGAAACTCTGGAAACACCATATATTTT. This encodes CAWETGNSGNTIYF. The chain recombines TRBV30 with TRBJ1-3, with a possible D match to TRBD1 (5 bases). The CDR3 spans 14 residues. Germline V lookup: CDR1 GTSNPN, CDR2 SVGIG (reference sequence). V lost 5 bases, J lost 0 bases, and 11 bases lay in between.

This chain links TRBV4-1 with TRBJ1-4; 8 nucleotides match TRBD1. The CDR3 is made up of 18 amino acids. Losses at the gene ends were 5 bases for V and 6 bases for J; bases not matched to a gene: 17. CDR1 is MGHRA, CDR2 YSYEKL, per germline. CDR3 DNA: TGCGCCAGCAGCGAGGACAGGGCGAGAGGGGGCTCGGATGAAAAACTGTTTTTT. Protein: CASSEDRARGGSDEKLFF.

This rearrangement joins TRBV11-2 to TRBJ2-5; TRBD2 is a possible D gene (6 bases). CDR1 and CDR2 (germline): SGHAT, FQNNGV. Trimming took 1 base from V and 0 from J, leaving 18 bases between them. There are 18 residues in the CDR3. CDR3 sequence reads: CASSLGPRELTYQETQYF. The CDR3 nucleotides read TGTGCCAGCAGCTTAGGGCCCCGGGAGCTAACGTACCAAGAGACCCAGTACTTC.